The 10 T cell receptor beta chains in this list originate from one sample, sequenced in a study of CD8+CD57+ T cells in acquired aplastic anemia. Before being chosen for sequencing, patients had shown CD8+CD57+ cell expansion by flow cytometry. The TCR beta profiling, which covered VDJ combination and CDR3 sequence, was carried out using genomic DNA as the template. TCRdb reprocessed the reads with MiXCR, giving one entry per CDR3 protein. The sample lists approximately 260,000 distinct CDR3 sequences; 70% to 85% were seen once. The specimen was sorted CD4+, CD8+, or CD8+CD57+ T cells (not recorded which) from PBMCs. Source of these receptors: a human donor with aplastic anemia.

The DNA for the CDR3 is TGTGCCAGCAGCCTACATGGGGGGGAAGAGAACGAGTACTTC. It yields the protein CASSLHGGEENEYF. The genes are TRBV7-9 and TRBJ2-5; 7 nucleotides align to TRBD2. CDR1 and CDR2 from the germline V gene are SEHNR and FQNEAQ (reference sequence). Trimming at V came to 5 bases and at J to 12 bases, leaving 15 bases not matched to a gene. The CDR3 covers 14 residues.

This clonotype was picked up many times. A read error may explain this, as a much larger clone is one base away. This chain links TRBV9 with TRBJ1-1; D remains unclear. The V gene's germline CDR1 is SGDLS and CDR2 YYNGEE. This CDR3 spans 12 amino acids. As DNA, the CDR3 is TGTGCCCGCAGCGCCTCTAACACTGAAGCTTTCTTT. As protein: CARSASNTEAFF.

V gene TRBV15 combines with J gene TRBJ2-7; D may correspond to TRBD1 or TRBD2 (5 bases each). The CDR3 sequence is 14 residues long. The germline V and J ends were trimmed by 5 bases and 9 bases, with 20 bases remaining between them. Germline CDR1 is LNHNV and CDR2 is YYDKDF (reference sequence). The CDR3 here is CATSGRGLDDAQYF. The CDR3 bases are TGTGCCACCAGCGGCCGGGGCCTAGACGACGCGCAGTACTTC.

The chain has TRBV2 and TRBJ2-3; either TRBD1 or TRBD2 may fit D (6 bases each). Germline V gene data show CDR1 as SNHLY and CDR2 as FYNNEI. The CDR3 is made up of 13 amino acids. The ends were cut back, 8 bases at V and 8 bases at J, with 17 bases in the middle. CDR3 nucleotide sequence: TGTGCCAGCGGGGACGGGGGACAAGTTACGCAGTATTTT. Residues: CASGDGGQVTQYF.

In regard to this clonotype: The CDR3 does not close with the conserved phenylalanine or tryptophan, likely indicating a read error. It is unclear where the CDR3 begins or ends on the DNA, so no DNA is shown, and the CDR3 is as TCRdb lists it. CDR3 loop: CASSAESTEAYN. The chain employs TRBV9 and TRBJ1-1. CDR1 and CDR2 from the germline V gene are SGDLS and YYNGEE. The CDR3 has 12 amino acids, counting both end residues.

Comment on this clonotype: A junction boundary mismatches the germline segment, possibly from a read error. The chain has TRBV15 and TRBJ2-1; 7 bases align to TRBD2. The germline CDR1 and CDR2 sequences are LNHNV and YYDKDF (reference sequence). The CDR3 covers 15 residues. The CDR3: CATSPGTSEKNEHFF. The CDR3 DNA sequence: TGTGCCACCAGCCCGGGCACTAGCGAGAAGAATGAGCACTTCTTC.

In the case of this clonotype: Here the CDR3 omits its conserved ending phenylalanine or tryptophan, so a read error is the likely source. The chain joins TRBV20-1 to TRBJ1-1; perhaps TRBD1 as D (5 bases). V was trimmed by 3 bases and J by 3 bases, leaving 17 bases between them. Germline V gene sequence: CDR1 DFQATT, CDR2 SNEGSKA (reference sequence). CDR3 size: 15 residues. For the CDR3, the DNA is TGCAGTGCTAGGAGTGGGGGACGTAAGTACACTGAAGCTTTCCTT. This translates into CSARSGGRKYTEAFL.

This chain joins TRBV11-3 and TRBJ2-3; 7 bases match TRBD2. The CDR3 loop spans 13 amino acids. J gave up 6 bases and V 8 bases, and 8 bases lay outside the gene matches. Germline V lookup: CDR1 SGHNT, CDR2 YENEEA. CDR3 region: CASGCGGGDTQYF. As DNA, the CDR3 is TGTGCCAGCGGGTGCGGGGGAGGGGATACGCAGTATTTT.

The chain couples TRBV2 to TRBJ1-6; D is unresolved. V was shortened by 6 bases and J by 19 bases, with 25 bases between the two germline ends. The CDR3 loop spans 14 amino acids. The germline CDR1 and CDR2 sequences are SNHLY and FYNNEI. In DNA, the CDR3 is TGTGCCAGCAGCGTAGGTTCCGATAATTCGTATTTTCACTTT. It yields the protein CASSVGSDNSYFHF.

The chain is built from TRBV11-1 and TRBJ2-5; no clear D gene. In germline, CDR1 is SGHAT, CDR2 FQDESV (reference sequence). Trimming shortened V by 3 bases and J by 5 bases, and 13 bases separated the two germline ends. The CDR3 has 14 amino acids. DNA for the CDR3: TGTGCCAGCAGCTTGAGGTCCTATAATGAGACCCAGTACTTC. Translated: CASSLRSYNETQYF.